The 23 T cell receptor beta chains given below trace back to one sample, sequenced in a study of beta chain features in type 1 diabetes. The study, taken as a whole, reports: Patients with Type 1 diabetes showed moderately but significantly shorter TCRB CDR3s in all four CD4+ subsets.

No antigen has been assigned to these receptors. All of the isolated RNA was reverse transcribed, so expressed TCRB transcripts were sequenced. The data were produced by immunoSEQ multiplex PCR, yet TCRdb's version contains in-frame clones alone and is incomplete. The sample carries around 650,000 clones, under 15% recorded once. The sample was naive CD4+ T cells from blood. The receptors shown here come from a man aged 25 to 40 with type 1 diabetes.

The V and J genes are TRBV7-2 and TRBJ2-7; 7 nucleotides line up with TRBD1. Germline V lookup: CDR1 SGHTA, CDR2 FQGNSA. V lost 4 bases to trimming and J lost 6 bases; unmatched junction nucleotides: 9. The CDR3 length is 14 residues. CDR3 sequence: CASSSRTGGGEQYF. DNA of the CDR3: TGTGCCAGCAGCTCTCGGACAGGAGGCGGCGAGCAGTACTTC.

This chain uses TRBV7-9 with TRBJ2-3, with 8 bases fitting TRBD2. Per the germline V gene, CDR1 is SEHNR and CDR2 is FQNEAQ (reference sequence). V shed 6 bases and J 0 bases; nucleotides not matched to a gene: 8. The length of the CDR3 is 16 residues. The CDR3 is CASRFSGVKSTDTQYF. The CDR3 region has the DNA TGTGCCAGCAGGTTTAGCGGGGTCAAGAGCACAGATACGCAGTATTTT.

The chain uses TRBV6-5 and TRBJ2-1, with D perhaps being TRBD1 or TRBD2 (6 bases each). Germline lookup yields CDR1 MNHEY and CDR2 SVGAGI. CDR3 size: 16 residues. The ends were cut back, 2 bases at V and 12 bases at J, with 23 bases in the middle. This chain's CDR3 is CASSYDSSGAGQAQFF. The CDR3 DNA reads TGTGCCAGCAGTTACGATTCTTCGGGGGCTGGACAAGCGCAGTTCTTC.

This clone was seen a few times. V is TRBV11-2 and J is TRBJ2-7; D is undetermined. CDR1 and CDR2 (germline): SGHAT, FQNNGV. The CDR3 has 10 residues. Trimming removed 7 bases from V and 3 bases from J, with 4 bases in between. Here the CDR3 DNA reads TGTGCCAGCAACCTCTACGAGCAGTACTTC. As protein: CASNLYEQYF.

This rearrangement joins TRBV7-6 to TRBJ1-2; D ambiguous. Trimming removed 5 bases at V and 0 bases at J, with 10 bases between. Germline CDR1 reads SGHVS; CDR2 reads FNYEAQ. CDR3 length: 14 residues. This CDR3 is CASSPDLANYGYTF. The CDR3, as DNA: TGTGCCAGCAGCCCCGACCTAGCTAACTATGGCTACACCTTC.

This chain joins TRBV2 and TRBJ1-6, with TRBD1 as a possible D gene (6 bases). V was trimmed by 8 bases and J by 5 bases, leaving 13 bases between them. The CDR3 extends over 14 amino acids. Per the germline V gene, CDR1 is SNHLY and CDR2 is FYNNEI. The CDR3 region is CASLRQADNSPLHF. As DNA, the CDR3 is TGTGCCAGCTTACGACAGGCCGATAATTCACCCCTCCACTTT.

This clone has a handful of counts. The CDR3 DNA follows: TGTGCCAGCTCACCATCCAGGGGGCGCAATGAGCAGTTCTTC. Amino acid sequence: CASSPSRGRNEQFF. V and J are TRBV18 and TRBJ2-1; 8 bases line up with TRBD1. With V trimmed by 2 bases and J by 6 bases, 3 bases remained unmatched. The CDR3 consists of 14 residues. Looked up from germline, CDR1 is KGHSH and CDR2 is LQKENI.

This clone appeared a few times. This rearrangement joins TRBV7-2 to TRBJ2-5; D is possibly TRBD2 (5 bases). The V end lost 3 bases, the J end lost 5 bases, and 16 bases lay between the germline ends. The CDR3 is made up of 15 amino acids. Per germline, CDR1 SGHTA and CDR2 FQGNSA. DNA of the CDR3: TGTGCCAGCAGCTTCCTTTACGGGGTAGGGGAGACCCAGTACTTC. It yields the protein CASSFLYGVGETQYF.

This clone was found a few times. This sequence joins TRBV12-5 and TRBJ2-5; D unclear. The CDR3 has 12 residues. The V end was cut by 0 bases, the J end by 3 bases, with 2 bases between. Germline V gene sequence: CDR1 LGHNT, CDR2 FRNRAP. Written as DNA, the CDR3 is TGTGCTAGTGGTTTGGTAGAAGAGACCCAGTACTTC. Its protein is CASGLVEETQYF.

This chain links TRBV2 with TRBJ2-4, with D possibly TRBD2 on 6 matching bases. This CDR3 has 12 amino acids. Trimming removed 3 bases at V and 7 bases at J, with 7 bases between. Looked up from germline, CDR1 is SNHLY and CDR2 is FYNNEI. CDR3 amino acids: CASSEGGNIQYF. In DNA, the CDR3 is TGTGCCAGCAGTGAGGGGGGTAACATTCAGTACTTC.

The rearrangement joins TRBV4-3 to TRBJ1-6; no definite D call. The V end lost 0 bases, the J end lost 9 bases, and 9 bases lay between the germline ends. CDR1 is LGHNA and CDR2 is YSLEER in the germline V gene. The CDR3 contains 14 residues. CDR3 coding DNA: TGCGCCAGCAGCCAAGACCCTTCATCTTCACCCCTCCACTTT. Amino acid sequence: CASSQDPSSSPLHF.

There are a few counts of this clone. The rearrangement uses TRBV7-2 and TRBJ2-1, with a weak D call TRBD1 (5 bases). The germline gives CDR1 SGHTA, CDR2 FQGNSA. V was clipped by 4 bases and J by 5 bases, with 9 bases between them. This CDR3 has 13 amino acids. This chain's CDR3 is CASSSQENNEQFF. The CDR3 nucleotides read TGTGCCAGCAGCTCACAGGAGAACAATGAGCAGTTCTTC.

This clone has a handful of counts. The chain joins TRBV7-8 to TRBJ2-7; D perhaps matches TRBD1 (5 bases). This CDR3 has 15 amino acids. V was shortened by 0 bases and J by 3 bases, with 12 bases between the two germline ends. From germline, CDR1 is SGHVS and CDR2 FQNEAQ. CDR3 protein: CASSLARTLNYEQYF. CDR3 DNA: TGTGCCAGCAGCTTAGCAAGGACACTGAACTACGAGCAGTACTTC.

The CDR3 reads CASSLGRMVTYNSPLHF. The CDR3 DNA is TGTGCCAGCAGCTTAGGCCGTATGGTTACTTATAATTCACCCCTCCACTTT. This chain links TRBV13 with TRBJ1-6; D gene unclear. Germline V gives CDR1 PRHDT, CDR2 FYEKMQ (reference sequence). The germline V and J ends were trimmed by 0 bases and 4 bases, with 13 bases remaining between them. The CDR3 has 17 residues.

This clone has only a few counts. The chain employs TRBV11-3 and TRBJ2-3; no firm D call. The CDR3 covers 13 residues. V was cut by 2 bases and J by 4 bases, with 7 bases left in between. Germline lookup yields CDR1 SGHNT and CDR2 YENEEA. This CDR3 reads CASSLPEPDTQYF. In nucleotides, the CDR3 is TGTGCCAGCAGCTTACCCGAGCCAGATACGCAGTATTTT.

CDR3 sequence: CASSLRGAGYNEQFF. In nucleotides, the CDR3 is TGTGCCAGCAGCTTACGGGGTGCGGGCTACAATGAGCAGTTCTTC. The chain links TRBV7-9 to TRBJ2-1; the D gene is possibly TRBD2 (5 bases). The CDR3 is made up of 15 amino acids. V lost 2 bases, J lost 3 bases, and 11 bases lay in between. Germline CDR1 and CDR2: SEHNR and FQNEAQ (reference sequence). The whole variable domain, filled in from reference TRBV7-9 and TRBJ2-1, reads DTGVSQNPRHKITKRGQNVTFRCDPISEHNRLYWYRQTLGQGPEFLTYFQNEAQLEKSRLLSDRFSAERPKGSFSTLEIQRTEQGDSAMYLCASSLRGAGYNEQFFGPGTRLTVL.

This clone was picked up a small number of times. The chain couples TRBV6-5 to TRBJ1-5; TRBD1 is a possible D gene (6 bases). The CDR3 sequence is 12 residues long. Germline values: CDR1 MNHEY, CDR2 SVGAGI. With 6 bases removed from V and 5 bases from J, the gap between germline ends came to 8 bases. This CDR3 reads CASRQGDQPQHF. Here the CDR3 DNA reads TGTGCCAGCAGACAGGGCGATCAGCCCCAGCATTTT.

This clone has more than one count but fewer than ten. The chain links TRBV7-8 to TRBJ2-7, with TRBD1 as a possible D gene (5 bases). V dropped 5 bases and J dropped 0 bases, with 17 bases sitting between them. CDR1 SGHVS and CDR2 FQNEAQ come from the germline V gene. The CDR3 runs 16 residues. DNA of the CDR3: TGTGCCAGCAGCCCGCGAACCACAGGTTCCTCCTACGAGCAGTACTTC. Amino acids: CASSPRTTGSSYEQYF.

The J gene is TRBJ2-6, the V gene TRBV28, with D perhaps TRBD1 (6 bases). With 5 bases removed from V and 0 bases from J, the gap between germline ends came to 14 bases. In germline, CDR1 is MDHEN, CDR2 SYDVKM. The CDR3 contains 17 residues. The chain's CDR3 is CASSPRTVRSGANVLTF. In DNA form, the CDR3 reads TGTGCCAGCAGTCCCAGGACAGTACGCTCTGGGGCCAACGTCCTGACTTTC. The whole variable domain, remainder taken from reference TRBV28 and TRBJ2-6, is DVKVTQSSRYLVKRTGEKVFLECVQDMDHENMFWYRQDPGLGLRLIYFSYDVKMKEKGDIPEGYSVSREKKERFSLILESASTNQTSMYLCASSPRTVRSGANVLTFGAGSRLTVL.

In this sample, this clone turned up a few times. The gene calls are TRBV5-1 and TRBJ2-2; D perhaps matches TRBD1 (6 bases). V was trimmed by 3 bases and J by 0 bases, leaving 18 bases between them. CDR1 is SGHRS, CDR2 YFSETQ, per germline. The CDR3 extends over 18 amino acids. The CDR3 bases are TGCGCCAGCAGCTCTCTCCCCACAGGGACCGCGAACACCGGGGAGCTGTTTTTT. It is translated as CASSSLPTGTANTGELFF.

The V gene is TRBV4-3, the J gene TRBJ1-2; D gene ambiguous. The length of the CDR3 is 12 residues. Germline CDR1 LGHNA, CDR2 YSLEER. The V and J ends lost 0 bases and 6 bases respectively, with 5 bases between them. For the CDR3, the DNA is TGCGCCAGCAGCCAAGATGAGGATGGCTACACCTTC. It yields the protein CASSQDEDGYTF.

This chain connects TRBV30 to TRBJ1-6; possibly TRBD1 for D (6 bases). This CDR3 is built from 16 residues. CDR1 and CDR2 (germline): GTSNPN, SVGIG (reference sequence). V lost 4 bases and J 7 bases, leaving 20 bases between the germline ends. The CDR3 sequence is CAWTTTPRGGNSPLHF. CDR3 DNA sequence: TGTGCCTGGACCACCACCCCCAGGGGTGGCAATTCACCCCTCCACTTT.

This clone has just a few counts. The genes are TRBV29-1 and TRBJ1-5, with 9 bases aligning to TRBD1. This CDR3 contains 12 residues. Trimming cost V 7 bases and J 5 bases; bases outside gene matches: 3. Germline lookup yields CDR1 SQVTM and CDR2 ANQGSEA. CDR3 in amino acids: CSAGDRDQPQHF. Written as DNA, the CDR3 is TGCAGCGCCGGGGACAGGGATCAGCCCCAGCATTTT.